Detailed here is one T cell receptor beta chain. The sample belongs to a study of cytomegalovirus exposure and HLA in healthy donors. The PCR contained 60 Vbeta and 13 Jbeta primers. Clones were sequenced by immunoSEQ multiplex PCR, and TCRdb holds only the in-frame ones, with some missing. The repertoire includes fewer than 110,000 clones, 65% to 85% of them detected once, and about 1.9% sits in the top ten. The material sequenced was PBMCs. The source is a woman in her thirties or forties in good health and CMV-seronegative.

For the CDR3, the DNA is TGTGCCAGCAGCCGGGACAGCCTAGAGACCCAGTACTTC. Its protein product is CASSRDSLETQYF. The rearrangement joins TRBV25-1 to TRBJ2-5; 7 nucleotides match TRBD1. V shed 6 bases, J shed 4 bases, and the junction held 5 bases outside the gene matches. CDR1 is MGHDK, CDR2 SYGVNS, per germline. The CDR3 has 13 residues.